A single sample gave rise to the 25 T cell receptor beta chains below, sequenced in a study of blood T cell repertoires in COVID-19. Sequenced by immunoSEQ multiplex PCR; TCRdb stores in-frame clones only, minus some. This table holds some 70,000 clones, 84% found once. Specimen: peripheral blood. These receptors were collected from a man aged 45-65 years with COVID-19, enrolled during active disease.

This clone has just a few counts. This chain connects TRBV5-1 to TRBJ2-7; 7 bases agree with TRBD2. This CDR3 contains 16 residues. Germline-derived CDR1 and CDR2 are SGHRS and YFSETQ. Losses at the gene ends were 1 base for V and 7 bases for J; bases not matched to a gene: 14. CDR3 coding DNA: TGCGCCAGCAGCTTGCAAATTCGCGGCTCCGGGGGGGAGCAGTACTTC. Its protein product is CASSLQIRGSGGEQYF.

This sequence joins TRBV5-4 and TRBJ2-7, with TRBD1 identical over 9 bases. The CDR3 consists of 14 residues. The germline gives CDR1 SGHNT, CDR2 YYREEE (reference sequence). V lost 3 bases to trimming and J lost 2 bases; unmatched junction nucleotides: 3. CDR3 sequence (DNA): TGTGCCAGCAGCTCGGGACAGGGTACCTACGAGCAGTACTTC. It translates to CASSSGQGTYEQYF.

Only a few counts were recorded for this clone. The chain couples TRBV27 to TRBJ1-1, with D unresolved. CDR3 length: 13 residues. CDR1 is MNHEY and CDR2 is SMNVEV in the germline V gene (reference sequence). V dropped 6 bases and J dropped 1 base, with 9 bases sitting between them. The CDR3 sequence is CASSLSTNTEAFF. The CDR3, as DNA: TGTGCCAGCAGCCTATCTACGAACACTGAAGCTTTCTTT.

The chain is built from TRBV3-1 (or the pseudogene TRBV3-2) and TRBJ2-7, with TRBD1 matching 7 bases. V gave up 1 base and J gave up 6 bases; unmatched junction bases: 6. Germline CDR1 and CDR2: LGHDT and YNNKEL (reference sequence). This CDR3 contains 14 residues. The CDR3, as DNA: TGTGCCAGCAGCCAAGGGGACAGAAAGACCGAGCAGTACTTC. Translation gives CASSQGDRKTEQYF.

The rearrangement links TRBV28 to TRBJ1-4; tentatively, D is TRBD1 (5 bases). Trimming removed 5 bases from V and 8 bases from J, with 18 bases in between. There are 15 residues in the CDR3. Germline lookup yields CDR1 MDHEN and CDR2 SYDVKM. CDR3 in DNA: TGTGCCAGCAGTCCAATAACAGGTTATAACGAAAAACTGTTTTTT. Translated: CASSPITGYNEKLFF.

V usage is TRBV7-9 and J usage is TRBJ2-3; 9 positions agree with TRBD2. This CDR3 spans 15 amino acids. Germline V lookup: CDR1 SEHNR, CDR2 FQNEAQ (reference sequence). With V trimmed by 2 bases and J by 4 bases, 4 bases remained unmatched. The CDR3 sequence: CASSLLAGFPDTQYF. DNA of the CDR3: TGTGCCAGCAGCTTACTAGCGGGGTTCCCAGATACGCAGTATTTT.

This rearrangement joins TRBV10-3 to TRBJ1-4; perhaps TRBD1 as D (6 bases). Germline V gene data show CDR1 as ENHRY and CDR2 as SYGVKD. This CDR3 comprises 12 residues. V was cut by 10 bases and J by 6 bases, with 12 bases left in between. The CDR3 DNA sequence: TGTGCCACACAGGGATTGGATGAAAAACTGTTTTTT. Amino acids: CATQGLDEKLFF.

The chain carries TRBV5-1 and TRBJ2-3, with TRBD1 matching over 9 bases. Per germline, CDR1 SGHRS and CDR2 YFSETQ. Trimming took 4 bases from V and 5 from J; bases not matched to a gene: 5. The CDR3 contains 14 residues. The CDR3 DNA reads as TGCGCCAGCAGCCCCAGGGACAGGGAAGATACGCAGTATTTT. Residues: CASSPRDREDTQYF.

The rearrangement uses TRBV9 and TRBJ2-2; D perhaps matches TRBD1 (5 bases). V gave up 4 bases and J gave up 5 bases, with 6 bases separating them. Germline V gene sequence: CDR1 SGDLS, CDR2 YYNGEE. There are 12 residues in the CDR3. The CDR3 region has the DNA TGTGCCAGCAGCCCAGGGACCGGGGAGCTGTTTTTT. Protein: CASSPGTGELFF.

The chain links TRBV5-4 to TRBJ2-2, with TRBD1 matching over 8 bases. CDR1 SGHNT and CDR2 YYREEE come from the germline V gene (reference sequence). CDR3 length equals 17 residues. V shed 4 bases and J 1 base; nucleotides not matched to a gene: 9. The CDR3 sequence is CASSLKKQGGNTGELFF. In DNA, the CDR3 is TGTGCCAGCAGCCTAAAGAAACAGGGGGGGAACACCGGGGAGCTGTTTTTT.

V and J are TRBV4-3 and TRBJ1-4; 8 bases align to TRBD1. Germline loops: CDR1 LGHNA, CDR2 YSLEER. This CDR3 has 18 amino acids. V gave up 0 bases and J gave up 6 bases; unmatched junction bases: 12. CDR3 in DNA: TGCGCCAGCAGCCAAGATCTGAGGCAGGGGGCCACTTATGAAAAACTGTTTTTT. This encodes CASSQDLRQGATYEKLFF.

The chain links TRBV7-2 to TRBJ1-4; 10 bases line up with TRBD1. Germline V gives CDR1 SGHTA, CDR2 FQGNSA. With 3 bases clipped from V and 7 bases from J, the junction kept 8 bases outside the gene matches. This CDR3 has 16 residues. The CDR3 loop reads CASSLGWDRGGEKLFF. The CDR3 region has the DNA TGTGCCAGCAGCTTGGGATGGGACAGGGGCGGTGAAAAACTGTTTTTT.

This chain connects TRBV18 to TRBJ2-7; no clear D gene. Germline-derived CDR1 and CDR2 are KGHSH and LQKENI. V gave up 2 bases and J gave up 3 bases, with 20 bases separating them. The CDR3 runs to 17 residues. For the CDR3, the DNA is TGTGCCAGCTCACCAGGGCTCCGAACGCAAGTCGTCTACGAGCAGTACTTC. This encodes CASSPGLRTQVVYEQYF.

This clone was counted a few times. The chain links TRBV7-3 to TRBJ1-2; D ambiguous. The CDR3 is made up of 14 amino acids. Germline V gene lookup returns CDR1 SGHTA and CDR2 FQGTGA. Trimming took 0 bases from V and 7 from J, leaving 12 bases between them. CDR3 sequence (DNA): TGTGCCAGCAGCTTAACTGGCAGCCCTAGTGGCTACACCTTC. It encodes CASSLTGSPSGYTF.

The chain has TRBV5-6 and TRBJ1-4, with a possible D match to TRBD1 (5 bases). Germline V gene sequence: CDR1 SGHDT, CDR2 YYEEEE. Trimming removed 2 bases at V and 4 bases at J, with 15 bases between. The CDR3 covers 16 residues. The CDR3 DNA is TGTGCCAGCAGCTTTTCTACAGGTCCAGATAATGAAAAACTGTTTTTT. Translated: CASSFSTGPDNEKLFF.

This clone was seen only once. V is TRBV11-2 and J is TRBJ2-1; possible D gene TRBD1, 5 bases. Germline CDR1 and CDR2: SGHAT and FQNNGV. Trimming pared 0 bases from V and 5 bases from J, leaving 11 bases between. This CDR3 region has 15 residues. CDR3 bases: TGTGCCAGCAGCTTAGATCTAAGGACAAACAATGAGCAGTTCTTC. The encoded protein is CASSLDLRTNNEQFF.

The chain combines TRBV3-1 (or the pseudogene TRBV3-2) with TRBJ1-5; possible D gene TRBD1, 6 bases. The CDR3 length is 17 residues. Germline CDR1 and CDR2: LGHDT and YNNKEL (reference sequence). Trimming left V 1 base short and J 7 bases short, with 20 bases between. CDR3 nucleotide sequence: TGTGCCAGCAGCCAAGGAGGTGGGCCAGGGGCGTTCCAGCCCCAGCATTTT. The encoded protein is CASSQGGGPGAFQPQHF.

This clone was counted a few times. The chain uses TRBV6-5 and TRBJ2-2; D gene uncertain. Germline V gene lookup returns CDR1 MNHEY and CDR2 SVGAGI. Trimming removed 0 bases from V and 5 bases from J, with 7 bases in between. This CDR3 spans 14 amino acids. The CDR3 here is CASSYSSTTGELFF. In DNA, the CDR3 is TGTGCCAGCAGTTACTCGAGTACGACCGGGGAGCTGTTTTTT.

The genes are TRBV19 and TRBJ1-4, with D maybe TRBD1 (6 bases). The CDR3 loop spans 15 amino acids. Per germline, CDR1 LNHDA and CDR2 SQIVND (reference sequence). The V and J ends lost 6 bases and 4 bases respectively, with 15 bases between them. The CDR3 is CASRDGGAGNEKLFF. In DNA, the CDR3 is TGTGCCAGTAGAGATGGGGGCGCGGGTAATGAAAAACTGTTTTTT.

The J gene is TRBJ2-7, the V gene TRBV21-1; the D call in the table, TRBD1, was not verified against the DNA. TRBV21-1 is reported as a pseudogene. The CDR3 extends over 17 amino acids. The CDR3 sequence is CASSNRTLHRPSYEQYF. CDR3 DNA sequence: TGTGCCAGCAGCAATCGGACCCTCCACAGGCCCTCCTACGAGCAGTACTTC.

The V call is TRBV27, the J call TRBJ2-7; 9 bases line up with TRBD2. There are 15 residues in the CDR3. After removal of 7 bases from V and 6 bases from J, the junction contained 13 bases not matched to a gene. Germline values: CDR1 MNHEY, CDR2 SMNVEV (reference sequence). CDR3 nucleotide sequence: TGTGCCAGCAAACGCGGGGGGGCCGCTTACTTCGAGCAGTACTTC. Protein sequence: CASKRGGAAYFEQYF.

The chain links TRBV18 to TRBJ1-1; no clear D gene. Deletions cut 3 bases from V and 4 bases from J, with 9 bases between. The CDR3 is 13 residues long. Germline V CDR1 and CDR2: KGHSH, LQKENI. DNA of the CDR3: TGTGCCAGCTCACCCTGGCAGTTCACTGAAGCTTTCTTT. It translates to CASSPWQFTEAFF.

This CDR3 reads CASSLEAGGQYGYTF. DNA of the CDR3: TGTGCCAGCAGCTTAGAGGCCGGAGGGCAATATGGCTACACCTTC. This chain connects TRBV7-9 to TRBJ1-2; D remains unclear. V was clipped by 1 base and J by 5 bases, with 14 bases between them. The CDR3 consists of 15 residues. Per the germline V gene, CDR1 is SEHNR and CDR2 is FQNEAQ (reference sequence).

This clone has only one observation. This sequence joins TRBV2 and TRBJ2-5; possible D gene TRBD1, 6 bases. Trimming pared 6 bases from V and 3 bases from J, leaving 11 bases between. The length of the CDR3 is 13 residues. Germline lookup yields CDR1 SNHLY and CDR2 FYNNEI. The CDR3 here is CASRDDRKETQYF. In nucleotides, the CDR3 is TGTGCCAGCAGGGACGACAGGAAAGAGACCCAGTACTTC.

This chain connects TRBV6-5 to TRBJ1-2; 7 bases map to TRBD1. The V and J ends lost 5 bases and 4 bases, in that order; junction bases with no gene match: 4. The CDR3 has 13 amino acids. Per the germline V gene, CDR1 is MNHEY and CDR2 is SVGAGI. In DNA form, the CDR3 reads TGTGCCAGCAGTCGGACAGGCACCTATGGCTACACCTTC. Translating it yields CASSRTGTYGYTF.